The 27 T cell receptor beta chains reported below all come from one sample, sequenced in a study of type 1 regulatory T cells. Study results and limitations: Type 1 regulatory T cells had a more restricted TCR repertoire than non-type 1 regulatory T cells.

In TCRdb, the reads were re-called with MiXCR into one record per CDR3 protein. The data contain approximately 77,000 distinct CDR3 sequences, roughly 20% of them singletons. Antigens for these TCRs are unknown. The source material was cultured type 1 regulatory T (Tr1) cells, either the whole culture or a sorted fraction (not recorded which). These receptors all stem from a human donor in good health.

The chain uses TRBV7-2 and TRBJ2-5; TRBD1 might be the D (6 bases). CDR1 is SGHTA, CDR2 FQGNSA, per germline. Trimming stripped 6 bases from V and 7 bases from J, with 15 bases between. This CDR3 comprises 13 residues. CDR3 sequence: CASSSTSGATQYF. The CDR3 bases are TGTGCCAGCAGTTCTACCTCAGGGGCGACCCAGTACTTC.

As concerns this clonotype: The DNA is omitted, as the CDR3 cannot be located on it reliably, and the CDR3 follows TCRdb's listing. V is TRBV11-2 and J is TRBJ2-1; TRBD1, the table's D call, was not compared with the DNA. Germline CDR1 reads SGHAT; CDR2 reads FQNNGV. The CDR3 numbers 23 amino acids, ends counted. The CDR3 here is CAHPEDSSFYICSARDIWDEQFF.

This rearrangement joins TRBV25-1 to TRBJ2-7, with D possibly being TRBD1 (6 bases). Trimming left V 10 bases short and J 4 bases short, with 14 bases between. The CDR3 loop spans 12 amino acids. Germline CDR1 reads MGHDK; CDR2 reads SYGVNS. Here the CDR3 DNA reads TGTGCCACCCAGGGGTATAGTTACGAGCAGTACTTC. Protein product: CATQGYSYEQYF.

The chain has TRBV24-1 and TRBJ2-3, with 9 nucleotides matching TRBD2. CDR3 length: 12 amino acids. The V gene's germline CDR1 is KGHDR and CDR2 SFDVKD. V gave up 4 bases and J gave up 12 bases; unmatched junction bases: 4. This CDR3 is CATSESGTSQYF. In DNA form, the CDR3 reads TGTGCCACCAGTGAGTCCGGGACTAGCCAGTATTTT.

The rearrangement links TRBV10-2 to TRBJ1-5; D gene ambiguous. The CDR3 runs to 12 residues. Per the germline V gene, CDR1 is WSHSY and CDR2 is SAAADI. Trimming shortened V by 6 bases and J by 7 bases, and 10 bases separated the two germline ends. This CDR3 is CASSHKEQPQHF. CDR3 DNA: TGCGCCAGCAGCCACAAGGAACAGCCCCAGCATTTT.

Only one count was recorded for this clonotype. This rearrangement joins TRBV11-2 to TRBJ2-7, with D possibly TRBD1 on 6 matching bases. CDR1 and CDR2 from the germline V gene are SGHAT and FQNNGV. V lost 3 bases and J 2 bases, leaving 14 bases between the germline ends. The CDR3 is 15 residues long. CDR3: CASSFGAGAAYEQYF. The CDR3 nucleotides are TGTGCCAGCAGCTTCGGAGCAGGGGCCGCCTACGAGCAGTACTTC.

This clonotype was observed a few times. The chain employs TRBV11-2 and TRBJ2-1; TRBD2 agrees at 15 bases. The CDR3 is made up of 18 amino acids. J was trimmed by 5 bases and V by 5 bases; bases with no gene match: 10. Germline lookup yields CDR1 SGHAT and CDR2 FQNNGV. The CDR3 region has the DNA TGTGCCAGCAGCCAGGGACTAGCGGGAGGAAGAATTGACAATGAGCAGTTCTTC. The encoded protein is CASSQGLAGGRIDNEQFF. The full variable domain, in which reference TRBV11-2 and TRBJ2-1 provide the parts outside the CDR3, is EAGVAQSPRYKIIEKRQSVAFWCNPISGHATLYWYQQILGQGPKLLIQFQNNGVVDDSQLPKDRFSAERLKGVDSTLKIQPAKLEDSAVYLCASSQGLAGGRIDNEQFFGPGTRLTVL.

The chain recombines TRBV24-1 with TRBJ2-3; 12 bases are shared with TRBD1. The CDR3 contains 15 residues. Losses at the gene ends were 9 bases for V and 4 bases for J; bases not matched to a gene: 7. In germline, CDR1 is KGHDR, CDR2 SFDVKD. CDR3 protein: CATGDRGLDPDTQYF. CDR3 nucleotide sequence: TGTGCCACCGGGGACAGGGGGCTTGATCCAGATACGCAGTATTTT.

The V gene is TRBV5-1, the J gene TRBJ2-2; 8 positions match TRBD2. The junction had 10 bases not matched to a gene; V was cut back by 4 bases and J by 5 bases. The CDR3 length is 16 residues. CDR1 and CDR2 (germline): SGHRS, YFSETQ. The CDR3 DNA follows: TGCGCCAGCAGCCCGCAGACTAGCGTTAATACCGGGGAGCTGTTTTTT. This sequence encodes CASSPQTSVNTGELFF.

This clonotype was found a few times. V is TRBV7-2 and J is TRBJ1-1, with no clear D. CDR3 length: 15 amino acids. The V gene lost 0 bases and the J gene lost 4 bases, with 12 bases spanning the gap. CDR1 and CDR2 from the germline V gene are SGHTA and FQGNSA. The DNA of the CDR3 is TGTGCCAGCAGCTTAGCGCTTTTGGGATCCACTGAAGCTTTCTTT. Translating gives CASSLALLGSTEAFF.

A few counts support this clonotype. This chain uses TRBV30 with TRBJ1-5; the D is unclear. The CDR3 extends over 13 amino acids. V was trimmed by 0 bases and J by 5 bases, leaving 8 bases between them. The germline CDR1 and CDR2 sequences are GTSNPN and SVGIG (reference sequence). CDR3 loop: CAWSVAGDQPQHF. In DNA form, the CDR3 reads TGTGCCTGGAGTGTAGCTGGAGATCAGCCCCAGCATTTT.

This clonotype has more than one count but fewer than ten. This sequence joins TRBV6-1 and TRBJ2-3; D call uncertain. CDR1 MNHNS and CDR2 SASEGT come from the germline V gene. The V gene lost 1 base and the J gene lost 2 bases, with 10 bases spanning the gap. CDR3 length equals 15 residues. CDR3 DNA sequence: TGTGCCAGCAGTGAAGGAAACAGTCACACAGATACGCAGTATTTT. Translating it yields CASSEGNSHTDTQYF.

This chain links TRBV14 with TRBJ1-2, with 7 bases lining up with TRBD1. The CDR3 runs 13 residues. Germline V gene data show CDR1 as SGHDN and CDR2 as FVKESK. Germline trimming cut 4 bases from V and 3 bases from J; bases unmatched to any gene: 2. The CDR3 spells CASSPGQDYGYTF. CDR3 nucleotide sequence: TGTGCCAGCAGCCCCGGACAGGACTATGGCTACACCTTC.

This clonotype was detected only a few times. The chain combines TRBV11-2 with TRBJ2-1; perhaps TRBD2 as D (7 bases). V lost 5 bases and J 9 bases, leaving 20 bases between the germline ends. CDR3 length: 15 amino acids. CDR1 SGHAT and CDR2 FQNNGV come from the germline V gene. CDR3 protein: CASSILGGASSEQFF. CDR3 nucleotides: TGTGCCAGCAGCATCCTGGGGGGGGCAAGTAGTGAGCAGTTCTTC.

A few counts support this clonotype. V is TRBV29-1 and J is TRBJ1-2, with 8 bases that match TRBD1. V lost 6 bases and J lost 3; bases outside the gene matches: 0. Germline V lookup: CDR1 SQVTM, CDR2 ANQGSEA. CDR3 length: 11 residues. In nucleotides, the CDR3 is TGCAGCGTGGACAGGGACTATGGCTACACCTTC. It specifies CSVDRDYGYTF.

This clonotype was detected a few times. The genes are TRBV11-2 and TRBJ1-3; perhaps TRBD1 as D (5 bases). The CDR3 has 15 residues. Germline values: CDR1 SGHAT, CDR2 FQNNGV. Trimming removed 5 bases at V and 2 bases at J, with 13 bases between. CDR3: CASSALRTPGNTIYF. The CDR3 bases are TGTGCCAGCAGCGCACTTCGGACACCTGGAAACACCATATATTTT. The entire variable domain, with the rest obtained from reference TRBV11-2 and TRBJ1-3, is as follows: EAGVAQSPRYKIIEKRQSVAFWCNPISGHATLYWYQQILGQGPKLLIQFQNNGVVDDSQLPKDRFSAERLKGVDSTLKIQPAKLEDSAVYLCASSALRTPGNTIYFGEGSWLTVV.

In its sample, this clonotype was seen many times. The chain combines TRBV29-1 with TRBJ1-2; 8 bases fit TRBD1. In germline, CDR1 is SQVTM, CDR2 ANQGSEA. Trimming cost V 4 bases and J 8 bases; bases outside gene matches: 9. The CDR3 runs 13 residues. The CDR3: CSVVGTGVGGYTF. CDR3 in DNA: TGCAGCGTTGTGGGGACAGGTGTAGGCGGCTACACCTTC.

This clonotype was detected ten times or more. This chain joins TRBV6-1 and TRBJ1-2; TRBD1 matches at 7 bases. Trimming cost V 5 bases and J 4 bases; bases outside gene matches: 10. This CDR3 has 15 residues. Germline loops: CDR1 MNHNS, CDR2 SASEGT. The CDR3 nucleotides are TGTGCCAGCAGTCGGGACTGGACAGGAATCTATGGCTACACCTTC. Its protein is CASSRDWTGIYGYTF.

This clonotype was seen a few times. J is TRBJ1-2 and V is TRBV10-3; the D gene is possibly TRBD1 (6 bases). The CDR3 totals 13 residues. Germline V gene lookup returns CDR1 ENHRY and CDR2 SYGVKD. V dropped 4 bases and J dropped 4 bases, with 10 bases sitting between them. This CDR3 is CAISVSDSYGYTF. The DNA of the CDR3 is TGTGCCATCAGTGTGTCGGACAGCTATGGCTACACCTTC.

This chain connects TRBV5-1 to TRBJ2-4, with 9 bases aligning to TRBD2. Germline V CDR1 and CDR2: SGHRS, YFSETQ. This CDR3 spans 16 amino acids. The V gene end was trimmed by 0 bases and the J gene end by 7 bases; junction bases not matched to a gene: 8. The CDR3 nucleotides read TGCGCCAGCAGCTTGGCGGTAGCGGGAGAGCGGAACATTCAGTACTTC. This gives the protein CASSLAVAGERNIQYF.

This clonotype appeared a few times. This chain connects TRBV14 to TRBJ2-5; D not resolved. V lost 1 base and J lost 2, with 14 bases in between. Germline-derived CDR1 and CDR2 are SGHDN and FVKESK. CDR3 length equals 16 residues. The CDR3 DNA sequence: TGTGCCAGCAGCCAAGGATCTGGGCTTGGGCAAGAGACCCAGTACTTC. It encodes CASSQGSGLGQETQYF.

This clonotype occurred many times. The chain is built from TRBV18 and TRBJ2-7, with a tentative D call TRBD1 (5 bases). This CDR3 is built from 13 residues. Germline CDR1 and CDR2: KGHSH and LQKENI. The germline V and J ends were trimmed by 5 bases and 0 bases, with 8 bases remaining between them. The CDR3 coding sequence is TGTGCCAGCTCATTGACAGTCTCCTACGAGCAGTACTTC. This translates into CASSLTVSYEQYF.

The J gene is TRBJ2-1, the V gene TRBV12-2; whether TRBD2, the table's D call, matches the DNA was not checked. TRBV12-2 is a documented pseudogene. The CDR3 loop spans 14 amino acids. The CDR3: CASWATSSYNEQFF. CDR3 bases: TGTGCAAGTTGGGCCACGAGCTCCTACAATGAGCAGTTCTTC.

This sequence joins TRBV10-3 and TRBJ2-1; maybe TRBD1 (6 bases). The ends were cut back, 10 bases at V and 4 bases at J, with 17 bases in the middle. The CDR3 totals 14 residues. Germline-derived CDR1 and CDR2 are ENHRY and SYGVKD. The CDR3 loop reads CATQGTISYNEQFF. CDR3 in DNA: TGTGCCACCCAAGGGACAATCAGTTACAATGAGCAGTTCTTC.

Points on this clonotype: As the CDR3 is not closed by the conserved phenylalanine or tryptophan, this likely results from a read error. The chain has TRBV7-2 and TRBJ1-2, with no clear D. Germline V gene data show CDR1 as SGHTA and CDR2 as FQGNSA. This CDR3 region has 16 residues. V was shortened by 1 base and J by 5 bases, with 17 bases between the two germline ends. The CDR3 nucleotides are TGTGCCAGCAGCTTAGACTCGGCGGCGTCGACTTATGGCTACACCCTC. It is translated as CASSLDSAASTYGYTL.

The chain employs TRBV11-2 and TRBJ2-2; 7 positions match TRBD2. The CDR3 sequence is 15 residues long. Trimming took 6 bases from V and 5 from J; bases not matched to a gene: 9. Per germline, CDR1 SGHAT and CDR2 FQNNGV. This CDR3 is CASRQEGGRTGELFF. The CDR3 DNA is TGTGCCAGCAGACAAGAGGGAGGGCGAACCGGGGAGCTGTTTTTT.

There are a few counts of this clonotype. J is TRBJ1-1 and V is TRBV6-5; the match to TRBD1 covers 7 bases. V lost 3 bases, J lost 4 bases, and 8 bases stayed unmatched. CDR3 length: 15 residues. Per germline, CDR1 MNHEY and CDR2 SVGAGI. The CDR3 nucleotides are TGTGCCAGCAGTTATTCGGGACAGTATGGCACTGAAGCTTTCTTT. It yields the protein CASSYSGQYGTEAFF.